These 2 T cell receptor beta chains came from one sample sequenced in a study of cytomegalovirus exposure and HLA in healthy donors. In the PCR, 60 Vbeta and 13 Jbeta primers were used. Profiled with immunoSEQ multiplex PCR; TCRdb holds only in-frame clones, not every one. Among under 130,000 clones listed, around three quarters were seen once. The sequenced material came from PBMCs. Receptors were obtained from a woman aged 40 to 50 in good health and CMV-seronegative.

The V and J genes are TRBV18 and TRBJ1-1; 10 bases match TRBD1. Germline CDR1 reads KGHSH; CDR2 reads LQKENI. V shed 4 bases and J 1 base; nucleotides not matched to a gene: 3. The CDR3 runs to 15 residues. The CDR3 nucleotides are TGTGCCAGCTCACGAGGGACAGGGGAGAACACTGAAGCTTTCTTT. It specifies CASSRGTGENTEAFF.

This sequence joins TRBV4-3 and TRBJ1-1; D is undetermined. Germline CDR1 LGHNA, CDR2 YSLEER. The CDR3 extends over 20 amino acids. Between the trimmed V and J ends, which lost 1 base and 5 bases, there was a span of 29 bases. CDR3 sequence (DNA): TGCGCCAGCAGCCAAGGGGGAGCTAAGGAGAGGACCCGGCGGGGTACTGAAGCTTTCTTT. Its translation: CASSQGGAKERTRRGTEAFF.